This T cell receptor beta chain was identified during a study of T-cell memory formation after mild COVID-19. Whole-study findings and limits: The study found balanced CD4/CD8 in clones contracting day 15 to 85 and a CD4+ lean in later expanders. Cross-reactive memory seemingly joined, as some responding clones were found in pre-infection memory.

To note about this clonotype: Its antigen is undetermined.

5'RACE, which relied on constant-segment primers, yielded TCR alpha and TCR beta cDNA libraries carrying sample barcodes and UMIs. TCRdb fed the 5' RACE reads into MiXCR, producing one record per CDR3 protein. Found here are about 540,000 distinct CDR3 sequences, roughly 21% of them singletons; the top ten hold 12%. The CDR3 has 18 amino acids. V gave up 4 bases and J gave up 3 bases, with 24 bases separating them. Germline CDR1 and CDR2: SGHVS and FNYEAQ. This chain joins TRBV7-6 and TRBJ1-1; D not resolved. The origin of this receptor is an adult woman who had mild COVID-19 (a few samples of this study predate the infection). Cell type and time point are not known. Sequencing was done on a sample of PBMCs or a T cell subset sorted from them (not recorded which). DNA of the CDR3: TGTGCCAGCAGCTCCAGGACCCCATCGCACCCGGCTCACACTGAAGCTTTCTTT. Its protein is CASSSRTPSHPAHTEAFF.